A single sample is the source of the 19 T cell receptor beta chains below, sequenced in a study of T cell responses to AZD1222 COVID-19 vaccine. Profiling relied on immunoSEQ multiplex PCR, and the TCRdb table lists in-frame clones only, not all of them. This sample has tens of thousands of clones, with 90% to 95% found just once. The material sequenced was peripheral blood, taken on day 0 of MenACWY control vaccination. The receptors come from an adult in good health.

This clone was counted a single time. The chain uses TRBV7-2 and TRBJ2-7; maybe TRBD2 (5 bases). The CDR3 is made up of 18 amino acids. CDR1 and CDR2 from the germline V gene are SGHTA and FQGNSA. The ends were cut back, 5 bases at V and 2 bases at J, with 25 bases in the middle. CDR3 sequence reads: CASSLPMRTALGAYEQYF. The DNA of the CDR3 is TGTGCCAGCAGCCTCCCGATGAGGACTGCGCTGGGAGCCTACGAGCAGTACTTC.

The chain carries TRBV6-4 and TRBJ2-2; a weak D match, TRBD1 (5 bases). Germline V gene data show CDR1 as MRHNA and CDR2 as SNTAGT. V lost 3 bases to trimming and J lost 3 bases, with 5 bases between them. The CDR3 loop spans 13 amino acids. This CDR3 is CASSEQDTGELFF. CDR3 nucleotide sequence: TGTGCCAGCAGTGAACAGGACACCGGGGAGCTGTTTTTT.

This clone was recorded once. In DNA, the CDR3 is TGTGCCAGCAGCTTGGACCTCTCCACGGGGGCTGAAGCTTTCTTT. As protein: CASSLDLSTGAEAFF. J is TRBJ1-1 and V is TRBV5-4; weak D call: TRBD1 (5 bases). CDR1 SGHNT and CDR2 YYREEE come from the germline V gene (reference sequence). Trimming removed 0 bases at V and 6 bases at J, with 15 bases between. The CDR3 sequence is 15 residues long.

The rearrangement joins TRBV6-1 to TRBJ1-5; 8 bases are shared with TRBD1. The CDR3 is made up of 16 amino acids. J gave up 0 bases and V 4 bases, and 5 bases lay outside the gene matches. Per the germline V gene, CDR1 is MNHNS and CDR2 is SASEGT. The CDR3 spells CASSVRQGNSNQPQHF. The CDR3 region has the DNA TGTGCCAGCAGTGTACGACAGGGGAATAGCAATCAGCCCCAGCATTTT.

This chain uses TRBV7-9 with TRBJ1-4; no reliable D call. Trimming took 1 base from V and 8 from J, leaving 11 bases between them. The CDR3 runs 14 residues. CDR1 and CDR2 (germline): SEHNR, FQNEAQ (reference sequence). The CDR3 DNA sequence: TGTGCCAGCAGCTTAGGAAGGGAGGTCGAAAAACTGTTTTTT. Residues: CASSLGREVEKLFF.

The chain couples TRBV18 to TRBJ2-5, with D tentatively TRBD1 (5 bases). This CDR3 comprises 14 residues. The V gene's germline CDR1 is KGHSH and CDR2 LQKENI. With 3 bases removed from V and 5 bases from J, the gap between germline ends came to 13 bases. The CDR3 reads CASSPLGAAETQYF. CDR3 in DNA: TGTGCCAGCTCACCTCTAGGGGCTGCGGAGACCCAGTACTTC.

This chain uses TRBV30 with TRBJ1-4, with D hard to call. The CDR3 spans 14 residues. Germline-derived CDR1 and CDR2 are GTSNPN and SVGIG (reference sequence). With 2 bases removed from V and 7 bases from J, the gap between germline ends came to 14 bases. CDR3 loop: CAWSWRTGGEKLFF. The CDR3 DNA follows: TGTGCCTGGAGTTGGAGGACCGGAGGTGAAAAACTGTTTTTT.

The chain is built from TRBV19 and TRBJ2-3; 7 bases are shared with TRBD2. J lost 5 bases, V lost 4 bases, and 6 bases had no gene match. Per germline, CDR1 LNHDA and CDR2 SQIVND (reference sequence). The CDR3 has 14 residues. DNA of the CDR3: TGTGCCAGTAGTAGGGCGGGAGCGGGAGATACGCAGTATTTT. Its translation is CASSRAGAGDTQYF.

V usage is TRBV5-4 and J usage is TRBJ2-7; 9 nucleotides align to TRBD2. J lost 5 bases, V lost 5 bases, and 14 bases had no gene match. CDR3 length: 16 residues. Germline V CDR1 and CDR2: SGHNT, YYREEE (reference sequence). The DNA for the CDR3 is TGTGCCAGCAGTTCTAAGGCTAGCGGGGCCGTTGACGAGCAGTACTTC. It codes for CASSSKASGAVDEQYF.

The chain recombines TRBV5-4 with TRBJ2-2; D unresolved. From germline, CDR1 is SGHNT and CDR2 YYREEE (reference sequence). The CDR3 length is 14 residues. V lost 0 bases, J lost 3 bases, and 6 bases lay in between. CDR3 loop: CASSLARDTGELFF. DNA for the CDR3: TGTGCCAGCAGCTTGGCTCGGGACACCGGGGAGCTGTTTTTT.

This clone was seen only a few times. The CDR3 loop reads CASSEDAGNTIYF. The CDR3 DNA reads TGTGCCAGCAGTGAAGACGCTGGAAACACCATATATTTT. The chain joins TRBV6-1 to TRBJ1-3; D not certain. V lost 1 base and J 2 bases, leaving 3 bases between the germline ends. Germline CDR1 is MNHNS and CDR2 is SASEGT. The CDR3 contains 13 residues.

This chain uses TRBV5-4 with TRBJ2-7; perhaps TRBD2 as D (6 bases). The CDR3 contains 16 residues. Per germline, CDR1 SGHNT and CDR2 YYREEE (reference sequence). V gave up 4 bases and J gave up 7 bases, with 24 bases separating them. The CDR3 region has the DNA TGTGCCAGCAGCCCGGAGGCAGGGAGGTCCTTATGGGAGCAGTACTTC. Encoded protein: CASSPEAGRSLWEQYF.

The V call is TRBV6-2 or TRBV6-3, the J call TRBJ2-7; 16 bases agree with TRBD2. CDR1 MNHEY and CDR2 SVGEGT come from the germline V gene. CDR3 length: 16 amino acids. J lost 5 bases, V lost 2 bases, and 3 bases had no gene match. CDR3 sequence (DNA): TGTGCCAGCAGTTACAAGGGGACTAGCGGGAGGGACGAGCAGTACTTC. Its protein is CASSYKGTSGRDEQYF.

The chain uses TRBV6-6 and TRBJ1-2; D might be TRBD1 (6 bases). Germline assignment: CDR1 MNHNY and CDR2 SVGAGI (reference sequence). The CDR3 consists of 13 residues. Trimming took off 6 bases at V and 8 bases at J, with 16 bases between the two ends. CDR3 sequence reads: CASSLTGEEGYTF. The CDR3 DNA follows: TGTGCCAGCAGCTTGACAGGAGAGGAAGGCTACACCTTC.

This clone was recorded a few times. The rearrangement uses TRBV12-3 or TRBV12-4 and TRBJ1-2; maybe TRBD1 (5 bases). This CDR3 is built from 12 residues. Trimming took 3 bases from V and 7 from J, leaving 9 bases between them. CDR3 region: CASSLGVGGYTF. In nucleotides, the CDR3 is TGTGCCAGCAGTTTGGGGGTCGGTGGCTACACCTTC.

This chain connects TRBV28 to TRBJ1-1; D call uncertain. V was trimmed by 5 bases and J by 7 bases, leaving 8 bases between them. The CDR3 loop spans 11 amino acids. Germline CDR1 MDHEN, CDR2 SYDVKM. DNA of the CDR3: TGTGCCAGCAGTGCGTCCCGTGAAGCTTTCTTT. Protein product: CASSASREAFF.

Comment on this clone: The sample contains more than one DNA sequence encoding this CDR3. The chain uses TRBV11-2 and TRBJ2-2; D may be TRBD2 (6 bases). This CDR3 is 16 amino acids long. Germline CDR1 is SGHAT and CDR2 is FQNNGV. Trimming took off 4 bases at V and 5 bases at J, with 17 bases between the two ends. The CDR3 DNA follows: TGTGCCAGCAGCTGGGACGTGGGACTCGGTACCGGGGAGCTGTTTTTT. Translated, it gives CASSWDVGLGTGELFF. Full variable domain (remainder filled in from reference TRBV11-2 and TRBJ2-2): EAGVAQSPRYKIIEKRQSVAFWCNPISGHATLYWYQQILGQGPKLLIQFQNNGVVDDSQLPKDRFSAERLKGVDSTLKIQPAKLEDSAVYLCASSWDVGLGTGELFFGEGSRLTVL.

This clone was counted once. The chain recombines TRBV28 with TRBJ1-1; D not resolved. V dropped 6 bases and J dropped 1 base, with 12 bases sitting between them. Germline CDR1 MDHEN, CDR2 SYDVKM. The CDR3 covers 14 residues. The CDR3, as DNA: TGTGCCAGCAGCACCCCCCCATCGAACACTGAAGCTTTCTTT. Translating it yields CASSTPPSNTEAFF.

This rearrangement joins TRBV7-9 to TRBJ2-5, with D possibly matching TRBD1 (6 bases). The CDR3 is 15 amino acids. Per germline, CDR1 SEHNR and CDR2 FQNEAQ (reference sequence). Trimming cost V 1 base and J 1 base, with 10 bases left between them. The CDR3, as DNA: TGTGCCAGCAGCTTAGGGGACACCGTCCAAGAGACCCAGTACTTC. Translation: CASSLGDTVQETQYF.